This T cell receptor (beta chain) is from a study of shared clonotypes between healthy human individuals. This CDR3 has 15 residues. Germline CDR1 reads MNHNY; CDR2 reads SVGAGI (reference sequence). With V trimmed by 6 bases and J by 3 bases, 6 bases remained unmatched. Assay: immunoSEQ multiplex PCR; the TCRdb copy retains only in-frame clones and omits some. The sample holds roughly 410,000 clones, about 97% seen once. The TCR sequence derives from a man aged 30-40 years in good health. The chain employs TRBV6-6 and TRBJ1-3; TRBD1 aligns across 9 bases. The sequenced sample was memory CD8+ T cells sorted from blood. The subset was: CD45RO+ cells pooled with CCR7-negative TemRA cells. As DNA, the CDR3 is TGTGCCAGCAGACCACAGGGGGCGGGTGGAAACACCATATATTTT. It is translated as CASRPQGAGGNTIYF.